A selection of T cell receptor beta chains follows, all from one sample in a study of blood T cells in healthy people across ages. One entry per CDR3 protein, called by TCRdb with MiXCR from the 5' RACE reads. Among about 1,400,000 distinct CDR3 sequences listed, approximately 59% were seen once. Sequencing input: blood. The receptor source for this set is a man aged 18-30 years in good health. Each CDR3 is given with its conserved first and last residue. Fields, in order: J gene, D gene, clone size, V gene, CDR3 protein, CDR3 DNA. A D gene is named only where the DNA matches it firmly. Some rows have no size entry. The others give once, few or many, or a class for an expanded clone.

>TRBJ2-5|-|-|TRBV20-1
CSARDTPRRTDQETQYF
TGCAGTGCTAGAGATACCCCAAGAAGGACAGACCAAGAGACCCAGTACTTC
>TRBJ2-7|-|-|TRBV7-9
CASSLESHYEQYF
TGTGCCAGCAGCTTAGAGTCACACTACGAGCAGTACTTC
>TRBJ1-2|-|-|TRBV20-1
CSARDRGSNYGYTF
TGCAGTGCTAGAGATAGGGGCAGTAACTATGGCTACACCTTC
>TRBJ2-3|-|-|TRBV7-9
CASSPQTGVSTDTQYF
TGTGCCAGCAGCCCACAGACAGGCGTCAGCACAGATACGCAGTATTTT
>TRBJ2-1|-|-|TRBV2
CAGTGSSYNEQFF
TGTGCCGGAACAGGGAGCTCCTACAATGAGCAGTTCTTC
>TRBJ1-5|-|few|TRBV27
CASSFYRGGQPQHF
TGTGCCAGCAGTTTTTATAGGGGTGGGCAGCCCCAGCATTTT
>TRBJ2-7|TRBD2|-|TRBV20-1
CSADGLAGEGEQYF
TGCAGTGCTGACGGACTAGCGGGAGAAGGGGAGCAGTACTTC
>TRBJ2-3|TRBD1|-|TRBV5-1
CASSLVTGGIDTQYF
TGCGCCAGCAGCTTGGTTACAGGGGGCATAGATACGCAGTATTTT
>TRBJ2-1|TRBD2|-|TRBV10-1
CASSKLAATPRDEQFF
TGCGCCAGCAGCAAACTAGCGGCTACCCCTCGGGATGAGCAGTTCTTC
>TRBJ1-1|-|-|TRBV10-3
CAISEQVGWTEAFF
TGTGCCATCAGTGAGCAGGTGGGATGGACTGAAGCTTTCTTT
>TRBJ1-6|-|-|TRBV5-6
CASSTRQSSYNSPLHF
TGTGCCAGCAGCACCAGACAGAGCTCCTATAATTCACCCCTCCACTTT
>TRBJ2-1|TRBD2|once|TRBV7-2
CASSLVANIAGGQNQFF
TGTGCCAGCAGCTTAGTCGCCAATATAGCGGGGGGGCAGAATCAGTTCTTC
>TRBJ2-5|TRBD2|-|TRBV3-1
CASALYGRAQETQYF
TGTGCCAGCGCGTTATACGGGAGGGCACAAGAGACCCAGTACTTC
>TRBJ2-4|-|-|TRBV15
CATSRTRNEQYF
TGTGCCACCAGCAGGACGAGAAATGAGCAGTACTTC
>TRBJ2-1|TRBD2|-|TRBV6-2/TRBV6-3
CASSVIPGLEQNEQFF
TGTGCCAGCAGTGTGATACCGGGACTAGAGCAAAATGAGCAGTTCTTC
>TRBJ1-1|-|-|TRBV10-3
CAIQPSQGQGEAFF
TGTGCCATCCAGCCCTCGCAGGGTCAGGGTGAAGCTTTCTTT
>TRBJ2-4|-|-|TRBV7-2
CASSLADSLEQYF
TGTGCCAGCAGCTTAGCGGACTCACTAGAGCAGTACTTC
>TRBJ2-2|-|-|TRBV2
CASSGVYTGELFF
TGTGCCAGCAGTGGTGTCTACACCGGGGAGCTGTTTTTT
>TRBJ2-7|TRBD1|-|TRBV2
CASRGRRQGLYEQYF
TGTGCCAGCAGAGGGCGCCGACAGGGTTTGTACGAGCAGTACTTC
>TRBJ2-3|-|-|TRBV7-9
CASSLRGRRSADTQYF
TGTGCCAGCAGCTTAAGGGGACGGCGGTCCGCAGATACGCAGTATTTT
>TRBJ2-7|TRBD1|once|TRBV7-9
CASSWGTGSGEQYF
TGTGCCAGCAGCTGGGGGACAGGGTCAGGCGAGCAGTACTTC
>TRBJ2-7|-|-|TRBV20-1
CSASRAGSYEQYF
TGCAGTGCTAGCCGTGCAGGGAGCTACGAGCAGTACTTC
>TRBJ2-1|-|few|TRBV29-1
CSVGGEVNEQFF
TGCAGCGTTGGGGGGGAGGTAAATGAGCAGTTCTTC
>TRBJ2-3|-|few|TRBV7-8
CASSLARVGTSTDTQYF
TGTGCCAGCAGCTTAGCGAGGGTCGGGACCAGCACAGATACGCAGTATTTT
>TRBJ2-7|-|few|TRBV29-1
CSVPPGRTFCYEQYF
TGCAGCGTCCCGCCCGGGCGTACTTTTTGCTACGAGCAGTACTTC
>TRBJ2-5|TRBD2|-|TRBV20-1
CSARAGTSIEQETQYF
TGCAGTGCTAGAGCCGGGACTAGCATCGAGCAAGAGACCCAGTACTTC
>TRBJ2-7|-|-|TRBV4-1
CASSTIQGLLYEQYF
TGCGCCAGCAGCACTATCCAGGGGTTGCTATACGAGCAGTACTTC
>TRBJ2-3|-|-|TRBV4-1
CASSQLTFKSDTQYF
TGCGCCAGCAGCCAATTGACATTTAAATCAGATACGCAGTATTTT